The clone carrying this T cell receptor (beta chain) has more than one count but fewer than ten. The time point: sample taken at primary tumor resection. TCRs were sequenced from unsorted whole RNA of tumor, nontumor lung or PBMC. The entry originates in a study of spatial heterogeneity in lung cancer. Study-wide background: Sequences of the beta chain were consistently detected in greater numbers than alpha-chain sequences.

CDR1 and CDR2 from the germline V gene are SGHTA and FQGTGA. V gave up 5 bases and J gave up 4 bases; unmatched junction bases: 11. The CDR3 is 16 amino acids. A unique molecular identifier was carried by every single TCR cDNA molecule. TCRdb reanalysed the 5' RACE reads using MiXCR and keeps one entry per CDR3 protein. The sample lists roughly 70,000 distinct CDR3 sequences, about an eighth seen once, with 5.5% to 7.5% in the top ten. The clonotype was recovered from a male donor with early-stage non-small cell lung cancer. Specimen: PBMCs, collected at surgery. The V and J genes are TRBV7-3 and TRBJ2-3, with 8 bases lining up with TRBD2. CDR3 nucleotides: TGTGCCAGCAGCCCAGGAGCGGGAGTCGGCGCAGATACGCAGTATTTT. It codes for CASSPGAGVGADTQYF.